The clone carrying this TCR beta chain was recorded many times. What it recognizes is unknown. This sample is part of a study of CD8 T cells in ankylosing spondylitis. Broader study findings: There was reportedly significant enrichment of clones that were disease-linked in matched ankylosing spondylitis synovial fluid.

V dropped 4 bases and J dropped 0 bases, with 12 bases sitting between them. This CDR3 contains 15 residues. Germline CDR1 SGDLS, CDR2 YYNGEE. Molecular-barcoded quantitative 5'-RACE produced these TCR beta libraries. TCRdb passed the 5' RACE reads through MiXCR, listing each CDR3 protein once. The sample records about 42,000 distinct CDR3 sequences, 4% being singletons. The source is a female donor with ankylosing spondylitis or in good health (not recorded which). The sample was blood, either unsorted or a sorted T cell fraction (not recorded which). This rearrangement joins TRBV9 to TRBJ2-3; perhaps TRBD2 as D (6 bases). CDR3 DNA sequence: TGTGCCAGCAGCCTCCGGGGGACTAGCACAGATACGCAGTATTTT. Translating it yields CASSLRGTSTDTQYF. The variable domain in full, with the rest retrieved from reference TRBV9 and TRBJ2-3, is DSGVTQTPKHLITATGQRVTLRCSPRSGDLSVYWYQQSLDQGLQFLIQYYNGEERAKGNILERFSAQQFPDLHSELNLSSLELGDSALYFCASSLRGTSTDTQYFGPGTRLTVL.